One sample yielded the 6 T cell receptor beta chains listed below, sequenced in a study of radiotherapy plus CTLA-4 blockade in lung cancer. The assay was immunoSEQ multiplex PCR, and TCRdb's table has in-frame clones only and misses some. The sample yields over 75,000 clones, roughly four fifths seen once. Here the sequenced sample was peripheral blood, taken from a patient treated with radiotherapy plus ipilimumab. The receptors shown here come from a human donor with non-small cell lung cancer who had stable disease on radiotherapy plus ipilimumab.

The V call is TRBV27, the J call TRBJ2-7; no clear D gene. In germline, CDR1 is MNHEY, CDR2 SMNVEV (reference sequence). V lost 2 bases and J 4 bases, leaving 9 bases between the germline ends. The CDR3 consists of 13 residues. The CDR3 DNA reads as TGTGCCAGCAGTTTACGCCCTCCGTACGAGCAGTACTTC. Its protein is CASSLRPPYEQYF.

The chain uses TRBV9 and TRBJ1-5, with D unclear. This CDR3 region has 15 residues. Trimming took 0 bases from V and 5 from J, leaving 12 bases between them. Germline V gene lookup returns CDR1 SGDLS and CDR2 YYNGEE. CDR3 bases: TGTGCCAGCAGCGTAGACCCCGCCGCCCATCAGCCCCAGCATTTT. It yields the protein CASSVDPAAHQPQHF.

Only one count was recorded for this clone. J is TRBJ2-1 and V is TRBV5-1; possibly TRBD2 for D (6 bases). V lost 0 bases and J 3 bases, leaving 7 bases between the germline ends. CDR3 length equals 14 residues. Germline V CDR1 and CDR2: SGHRS, YFSETQ. CDR3 DNA sequence: TGCGCCAGCAGCTTGGAAGCGGGCTACAATGAGCAGTTCTTC. It codes for CASSLEAGYNEQFF.

This sequence joins TRBV29-1 and TRBJ2-5; 13 bases align to TRBD2. The CDR3 is 15 residues long. Unmatched junction bases numbered 7, after V lost 7 bases and J lost 2 bases. Per the germline V gene, CDR1 is SQVTM and CDR2 is ANQGSEA. The CDR3 sequence is CSAEGTSGNQETQYF. The CDR3 bases are TGCAGCGCTGAGGGGACTAGCGGGAATCAAGAGACCCAGTACTTC. Filled out from reference TRBV29-1 and TRBJ2-5, the complete variable domain reads SAVISQKPSRDICQRGTSLTIQCQVDSQVTMMFWYRQQPGQSLTLIATANQGSEATYESGFVIDKFPISRPNLTFSTLTVSNMSPEDSSIYLCSAEGTSGNQETQYFGPGTRLLVL.

This clone was recorded a few times. The genes are TRBV5-6 and TRBJ2-5, with TRBD1 identical over 7 bases. CDR3 length: 17 residues. Trimming at V came to 0 bases and at J to 3 bases, leaving 11 bases not matched to a gene. Germline V gene lookup returns CDR1 SGHDT and CDR2 YYEEEE. CDR3 in DNA: TGTGCCAGCAGCTTGGCCCGGATAGGGACAGTCAAAGAGACCCAGTACTTC. It codes for CASSLARIGTVKETQYF.

The chain carries TRBV19 and TRBJ2-7; 9 positions agree with TRBD1. The junction had 7 bases not matched to a gene; V was cut back by 2 bases and J by 2 bases. Germline CDR1 reads LNHDA; CDR2 reads SQIVND (reference sequence). This CDR3 is 16 amino acids long. The CDR3 DNA reads TGTGCCAGTAGTATAACCGGACAGGGGACTGCCTACGAGCAGTACTTC. Its translation: CASSITGQGTAYEQYF.